This TCR beta chain is from a study of T cell changes during pregnancy in multiple sclerosis. CDR3 length equals 15 residues. Per germline, CDR1 SNHLY and CDR2 FYNNEI. V shed 5 bases, J shed 4 bases, and the junction held 2 bases outside the gene matches. The repertoire was sequenced with immunoSEQ multiplex PCR; TCRdb's copy has only in-frame clones and lacks some. The table includes about 130,000 clones, 95% to 98% detected once. The rearrangement joins TRBV2 to TRBJ2-1; 13 bases match TRBD2. The sequencing used peripheral blood, collected after pregnancy. The origin of this receptor is a female donor with multiple sclerosis, enrolled in a pregnancy study. CDR3 nucleotides: TGTGCCAGCAGTCAACTAGCGGGAGGGTACAATGAGCAGTTCTTC. This sequence encodes CASSQLAGGYNEQFF.